This T cell receptor beta chain was observed in a study of spatial heterogeneity in lung cancer. At the level of the study: A consistent excess of beta-chain over alpha-chain sequences was detected.

The study tagged each TCR cDNA molecule with a unique molecular identifier. MiXCR, run by TCRdb on the 5' RACE reads, gives a single entry per CDR3 protein. In the table there are 18,000 or so distinct CDR3 sequences, roughly 5.8% of which are singletons. Whole-study results and caveats: Tracking of tumor mutation counts was seen in expanded intratumoral alpha and beta TCR counts.

This clonotype was detected ten times or more. Its antigen is as yet unknown. CDR1 is DFQATT and CDR2 is SNEGSKA in the germline V gene (reference sequence). The ends lost 5 bases at V and 8 bases at J; junction bases unmatched: 8. The CDR3 is 14 amino acids. Time point meaning: sample taken at primary tumor resection. Untreated early-stage non-small cell lung cancer patients, around 72 in total, were the donors. Tumor, nontumor lung or frozen PBMC supplied whole RNA, sequenced without sorting. The V gene is TRBV20-1, the J gene TRBJ2-1; 11 nucleotides align to TRBD2. The receptor comes from a female donor with early-stage non-small cell lung cancer. This sample comprised lung tumor tissue, obtained at surgery. CDR3: CSALTSGSRYEQFF. The CDR3 DNA reads TGCAGTGCTCTAACTAGCGGGAGTCGGTATGAGCAGTTCTTC.